The 9 T cell receptor beta chains below were found in one sample sequenced in a study of T cell responses to AZD1222 COVID-19 vaccine. Generated by immunoSEQ multiplex PCR, the TCRdb table keeps only in-frame clones and is missing some. This sample has about 180,000 clones, with more than 70% found just once. The source material was peripheral blood, sampled 28 days after the second AZD1222 dose. The receptors originated from an adult who received the AZD1222 COVID-19 vaccine.

The gene calls are TRBV7-3 and TRBJ1-1; the match to TRBD1 covers 11 bases. The CDR3 loop spans 14 amino acids. Trimming removed 6 bases from V and 7 bases from J; junction bases left unmatched: 7. CDR1 is SGHTA, CDR2 FQGTGA, per germline. CDR3 sequence reads: CASSTGTGGGEAFF. The CDR3 DNA reads as TGTGCCAGCAGTACCGGGACAGGGGGAGGTGAAGCTTTCTTT.

V and J are TRBV28 and TRBJ2-3; D is perhaps TRBD1 or TRBD2 (5 bases each). Looked up from germline, CDR1 is MDHEN and CDR2 is SYDVKM. V was shortened by 6 bases and J by 3 bases, with 16 bases between the two germline ends. The CDR3 is made up of 15 amino acids. In nucleotides, the CDR3 is TGTGCCAGCAGCCTCCCAGGGACCGAGACAGATACGCAGTATTTT. Translation gives CASSLPGTETDTQYF.

The chain joins TRBV28 to TRBJ1-1, with 8 bases identical to TRBD1. Germline CDR1 MDHEN, CDR2 SYDVKM. The J segment lost 2 bases and the V segment lost 5 bases, leaving 13 bases of the junction unmatched. CDR3 size: 17 residues. The CDR3 DNA reads TGTGCCAGCAGTACTATACCAACAGGGGGACCCAACACTGAAGCTTTCTTT. This codes for CASSTIPTGGPNTEAFF.

J is TRBJ2-1 and V is TRBV7-9; a weak D match, TRBD1 (6 bases). The ends were cut back, 5 bases at V and 7 bases at J, with 21 bases in the middle. Germline CDR1 is SEHNR and CDR2 is FQNEAQ (reference sequence). The length of the CDR3 is 16 residues. This CDR3 is CASSGQTGIRVNEQFF. As DNA, the CDR3 is TGTGCCAGCAGCGGACAAACAGGGATAAGAGTAAATGAGCAGTTCTTC.

The V call is TRBV6-5, the J call TRBJ2-7; tentative D call: TRBD1 (5 bases). Per germline, CDR1 MNHEY and CDR2 SVGAGI. With 2 bases removed from V and 6 bases from J, the gap between germline ends came to 8 bases. CDR3 length: 12 amino acids. The CDR3 sequence: CASSYRGREQYF. CDR3 nucleotides: TGTGCCAGCAGTTACAGGGGTCGCGAGCAGTACTTC.

The chain joins TRBV28 to TRBJ1-6, with TRBD1 matching over 7 bases. CDR1 is MDHEN and CDR2 is SYDVKM in the germline V gene. The CDR3 loop spans 17 amino acids. J gave up 3 bases and V 4 bases, and 9 bases lay outside the gene matches. DNA for the CDR3: TGTGCCAGCAGTTCCTCAGACAGGGAATTCTATAATTCACCCCTCCACTTT. Amino acid sequence: CASSSSDREFYNSPLHF.

For the CDR3, the DNA is TGTGCCAGCAGTCCAATTCGACAAGGCCAAGAGACCCAGTACTTC. Its protein is CASSPIRQGQETQYF. This chain uses TRBV28 with TRBJ2-5; D not resolved. Trimming removed 5 bases from V and 1 base from J, with 14 bases in between. This CDR3 comprises 15 residues. Germline CDR1 MDHEN, CDR2 SYDVKM.

This chain joins TRBV3-1 (or the pseudogene TRBV3-2) and TRBJ1-5; D possibly corresponds to TRBD1 (6 bases). The ends were cut back, 2 bases at V and 6 bases at J, with 14 bases in the middle. The germline V gene has CDR1 LGHDT and CDR2 YNNKEL (reference sequence). The CDR3 consists of 15 residues. DNA of the CDR3: TGTGCCAGCAGCCAATCGACAGGATCTTCTCAGCCCCAGCATTTT. Amino acid sequence: CASSQSTGSSQPQHF.

The genes are TRBV29-1 and TRBJ2-7; 7 bases map to TRBD2. CDR1 and CDR2 from the germline V gene are SQVTM and ANQGSEA. The CDR3 covers 14 residues. Trimming removed 7 bases from V and 0 bases from J; junction bases left unmatched: 9. The CDR3 spells CSAARAGDSYEQYF. CDR3 bases: TGCAGCGCCGCGCGGGCGGGAGACTCCTACGAGCAGTACTTC.